This TCR beta chain is drawn from a study of graft-versus-host responses after intestinal transplantation. In the case of this clone: The antigen remains undetermined.

Sequenced by immunoSEQ multiplex PCR; TCRdb stores in-frame clones only, minus some. In the table there are around 87,000 clones, roughly 90% of which are singletons. Trimming took off 8 bases at V and 3 bases at J, with 8 bases between the two ends. The CDR3 loop spans 11 amino acids. Per the germline V gene, CDR1 is MNHEY and CDR2 is SMNVEV (reference sequence). This sequence joins TRBV27 and TRBJ2-7, with D perhaps TRBD2 (5 bases). The sequence was collected from a human donor who was the organ donor for an intestinal transplant. Specimen: unstimulated CD8+ T cells sorted from spleen or lymph node cells, collected before transplant. DNA for the CDR3: TGTGCCAGCCGAGAGGGCTACGAGCAGTACTTC. It codes for CASREGYEQYF.